What follows is one T cell receptor beta chain and its context. Antigen unknown. Extracted RNA was reverse transcribed, and the resulting cDNA served as sequencing template. Clones were read by immunoSEQ multiplex PCR, and TCRdb kept only the in-frame ones, dropping some. The sample contains over 200,000 clones, 50% to 70% of which appear only once. The sample comes from a study of CD8+ T cells in alopecia areata. Turning to the study itself: Tofacitinib ran for 6 to 18 months before 6 months off drug. General study findings and limits: Sequencing of scalp tissue also captures the resident alphabeta T cells of normal skin. Lesional tissue from the scalp (especially in alopecia totalis/universalis) showed higher clonality than normal scalp. Mice showed TCR sharing more clearly than patients did, possibly owing to HLA.

The CDR3 loop spans 14 amino acids. V gave up 1 base and J gave up 4 bases, with 14 bases separating them. Germline V gene data show CDR1 as GTSNPN and CDR2 as SVGIG (reference sequence). The receptor's source is a human donor with alopecia areata. The rearrangement uses TRBV30 and TRBJ2-7; TRBD1 or TRBD2 may be the D gene (6 bases each). The sequences come from CD4+ T cells sorted from blood, collected at week 0. CDR3 sequence: CAWSEGGGLYEQYF. CDR3 nucleotide sequence: TGTGCCTGGAGTGAAGGTGGGGGGCTATACGAGCAGTACTTC.